This T cell receptor (beta chain) was identified during a study of shared clonotypes between healthy human individuals. Generated by immunoSEQ multiplex PCR, the TCRdb table keeps only in-frame clones and is missing some. The sample lists 2 million to 3 million clones; 90% to 95% were seen once. Each of the donors was a healthy adult who was HIV-negative and had not had a recent acute infection or vaccination. This CDR3 is built from 13 residues. Germline lookup yields CDR1 MNHNS and CDR2 SASEGT. The rearrangement links TRBV6-1 to TRBJ2-7; possibly TRBD1 for D (6 bases). Sequencing was performed on naive CD4+ T cells from PBMCs. Subset reported: CD45RA+ positively selected. The sequence derives from a man aged 18 to 30 in good health. Some clones in this sample may be carry-over from other donors' samples. The CDR3: CVTGRQGLYEQYF. Here the CDR3 DNA reads TGTGTCACCGGACGGCAGGGGCTCTACGAGCAGTACTTC.